These 21 T cell receptor beta chains share one sample of origin, sequenced in a study of cytomegalovirus exposure and HLA in healthy donors. The primer mix had 60 Vbeta and 13 Jbeta primers. Clones were sequenced by immunoSEQ multiplex PCR, and TCRdb holds only the in-frame ones, with some missing. The sample lists 150,000 to 200,000 clones, approximately 80% occurring once. Material for sequencing was PBMCs. Receptors originate from a woman under 30 in good health and CMV-seronegative.

This clone appeared a few times. Here the CDR3 DNA reads TGTGCCTGGAGTCGACTAATGGAGACCCAGTACTTC. It yields the protein CAWSRLMETQYF. This chain uses TRBV30 with TRBJ2-5; D is perhaps TRBD2 (5 bases). This CDR3 is 12 amino acids long. Germline V gene sequence: CDR1 GTSNPN, CDR2 SVGIG (reference sequence). Trimming shortened V by 2 bases and J by 5 bases, and 9 bases separated the two germline ends.

This clone was detected a few times. CDR3 residues: CASSRQRQGRGEKLFF. CDR3 coding DNA: TGCGCCAGCAGCCGCCAACGACAGGGGCGAGGTGAAAAACTGTTTTTT. The chain carries TRBV4-3 and TRBJ1-4, with TRBD1 identical over 8 bases. The V gene end was trimmed by 4 bases and the J gene end by 7 bases; junction bases not matched to a gene: 11. The CDR3 loop spans 16 amino acids. The germline CDR1 and CDR2 sequences are LGHNA and YSLEER.

J is TRBJ2-7 and V is TRBV4-3, with TRBD1 matching over 9 bases. Germline lookup yields CDR1 LGHNA and CDR2 YSLEER. This CDR3 region has 18 residues. The junction had 12 bases not matched to a gene; V was cut back by 0 bases and J by 3 bases. The CDR3 is CASSQDLGTGHQNYEQYF. The CDR3 DNA sequence: TGCGCCAGCAGCCAAGATCTCGGGACAGGGCACCAAAACTACGAGCAGTACTTC.

V gene TRBV7-9 combines with J gene TRBJ2-1, with D possibly matching TRBD2 (5 bases). Trimming stripped 8 bases from V and 0 bases from J, with 20 bases between. This CDR3 region has 17 residues. CDR1 and CDR2 from the germline V gene are SEHNR and FQNEAQ (reference sequence). CDR3: CASRYPDGESSYNEQFF. CDR3 nucleotide sequence: TGTGCCAGCCGTTATCCTGATGGGGAGAGCTCCTACAATGAGCAGTTCTTC.

V is TRBV11-2 and J is TRBJ2-5; 8 bases align to TRBD1. V lost 1 base to trimming and J lost 5 bases; unmatched junction nucleotides: 9. Germline CDR1 is SGHAT and CDR2 is FQNNGV. This CDR3 spans 16 amino acids. The DNA of the CDR3 is TGTGCCAGCAGCTTAGTCCCCCTTAACAGGGGGGAGACCCAGTACTTC. Protein product: CASSLVPLNRGETQYF. The variable domain in full, with the rest retrieved from reference TRBV11-2 and TRBJ2-5, is EAGVAQSPRYKIIEKRQSVAFWCNPISGHATLYWYQQILGQGPKLLIQFQNNGVVDDSQLPKDRFSAERLKGVDSTLKIQPAKLEDSAVYLCASSLVPLNRGETQYFGPGTRLLVL.

This clone occurred a few times. The chain uses TRBV2 and TRBJ1-5; perhaps TRBD1 as D (5 bases). The germline CDR1 and CDR2 sequences are SNHLY and FYNNEI. The germline V and J ends were trimmed by 2 bases and 4 bases, with 12 bases remaining between them. The CDR3 consists of 15 residues. CDR3 in DNA: TGTGCCAGCAGTGAAAAGGTGGCAGGGAATCAGCCCCAGCATTTT. Its translation is CASSEKVAGNQPQHF.

The V call is TRBV7-8, the J call TRBJ2-7, with TRBD2 identical over 13 bases. V dropped 5 bases and J dropped 7; count of bases not matched to a gene: 11. The CDR3 contains 16 residues. Germline values: CDR1 SGHVS, CDR2 FQNEAQ. For the CDR3, the DNA is TGTGCCAGCAGCCCCCGGACTAGCGGGAGACCCAAAGAGCAGTACTTC. Its protein is CASSPRTSGRPKEQYF.

The V call is TRBV4-3, the J call TRBJ1-2; D ambiguous. V was cut by 4 bases and J by 5 bases, with 17 bases left in between. CDR3 length: 15 residues. Germline V gene sequence: CDR1 LGHNA, CDR2 YSLEER. DNA of the CDR3: TGCGCCAGCAGCCCCCGACCGGGGAAAGAGTATGGCTACACCTTC. Protein product: CASSPRPGKEYGYTF.

A single count supports this clone. V gene TRBV27 combines with J gene TRBJ1-1; no firm D call. Germline CDR1 is MNHEY and CDR2 is SMNVEV (reference sequence). Trimming stripped 6 bases from V and 0 bases from J, with 8 bases between. This CDR3 comprises 13 residues. This CDR3 reads CASRDGMNTEAFF. Here the CDR3 DNA reads TGTGCCAGCAGGGACGGGATGAACACTGAAGCTTTCTTT.

This clone was counted between two and nine times. The V gene is TRBV5-6, the J gene TRBJ1-1; D remains unclear. Looked up from germline, CDR1 is SGHDT and CDR2 is YYEEEE. V was trimmed by 5 bases and J by 0 bases, leaving 14 bases between them. The CDR3 runs to 15 residues. For the CDR3, the DNA is TGTGCCAGCAGTCCCGAGAGCCTCATGAACACTGAAGCTTTCTTT. It is translated as CASSPESLMNTEAFF.

This clone came up once. J is TRBJ2-3 and V is TRBV11-2; possible D gene TRBD2, 6 bases. Germline V CDR1 and CDR2: SGHAT, FQNNGV. Trimming removed 5 bases from V and 4 bases from J, with 19 bases in between. CDR3 size: 16 residues. As DNA, the CDR3 is TGTGCCAGCAGCCTCCGTGTTGGAAGGAGGGCAGATACGCAGTATTTT. Protein product: CASSLRVGRRADTQYF.

V usage is TRBV7-2 and J usage is TRBJ1-1; a weak D match, TRBD1 (5 bases). In germline, CDR1 is SGHTA, CDR2 FQGNSA. The ends were cut back, 5 bases at V and 10 bases at J, with 11 bases in the middle. This CDR3 is built from 11 residues. The chain's CDR3 is CASSPIGGAFF. CDR3 nucleotides: TGTGCCAGCAGCCCCATCGGGGGAGCTTTCTTT.

This clone was recorded a few times. The J gene is TRBJ2-2, the V gene TRBV6-5, with D maybe TRBD2 (5 bases). There are 16 residues in the CDR3. Looked up from germline, CDR1 is MNHEY and CDR2 is SVGAGI. The V end was cut by 2 bases, the J end by 4 bases, with 14 bases between. CDR3 bases: TGTGCCAGCAGTTACAACGGACTTTTTCTCACCGGGGAGCTGTTTTTT. Protein: CASSYNGLFLTGELFF.

The V gene is TRBV29-1, the J gene TRBJ2-5; 9 nucleotides align to TRBD2. The V and J ends lost 2 bases and 4 bases, in that order; junction bases with no gene match: 8. The germline V gene has CDR1 SQVTM and CDR2 ANQGSEA. CDR3 length: 15 residues. The CDR3 spells CSVEPQTSGGETQYF. DNA of the CDR3: TGCAGCGTTGAACCTCAGACTAGCGGTGGAGAGACCCAGTACTTC.

The sample holds one count of this clone. J is TRBJ2-3 and V is TRBV18; 8 bases fit TRBD2. The V gene end was trimmed by 5 bases and the J gene end by 2 bases; junction bases not matched to a gene: 6. Germline loops: CDR1 KGHSH, CDR2 LQKENI. The CDR3 loop spans 15 amino acids. The DNA of the CDR3 is TGTGCCAGCTCAGGAACGGGAGGGATCACAGATACGCAGTATTTT. As protein: CASSGTGGITDTQYF.

The chain uses TRBV27 and TRBJ2-5, with 9 bases fitting TRBD1. The J call is in doubt because the DNA end fits TRBJ2-7 better. Germline V gene data show CDR1 as MNHEY and CDR2 as SMNVEV (reference sequence). The CDR3 covers 14 residues. The DNA of the CDR3 is TGTGCCAGCAGCCAGGGGGACAGGGTATACGAGCAGTACTTC. This gives the protein CASSQGDRVYEQYF.

The rearrangement uses TRBV11-2 and TRBJ2-3; unclear D gene. The germline V gene has CDR1 SGHAT and CDR2 FQNNGV. Trimming cost V 3 bases and J 3 bases, with 10 bases left between them. This CDR3 has 14 residues. The CDR3 nucleotides are TGTGCCAGCAGCTTCCTAGTCGGGACAGATACGCAGTATTTT. Protein sequence: CASSFLVGTDTQYF.

The genes are TRBV7-8 and TRBJ2-5, with D possibly being TRBD2 (6 bases). The CDR3 extends over 14 amino acids. Per the germline V gene, CDR1 is SGHVS and CDR2 is FQNEAQ. Trimming pared 5 bases from V and 11 bases from J, leaving 21 bases between. The CDR3 reads CASSQSAGPREQYF. The CDR3 DNA sequence: TGTGCCAGCAGCCAGTCAGCGGGCCCGAGGGAGCAGTACTTC.

This chain connects TRBV7-2 to TRBJ2-1; 8 bases are shared with TRBD2. The CDR3 totals 14 residues. Germline lookup yields CDR1 SGHTA and CDR2 FQGNSA. Trimming took 1 base from V and 7 from J; bases not matched to a gene: 3. This CDR3 reads CASSLDSGMNEQFF. CDR3 DNA: TGTGCCAGCAGCTTAGATAGCGGGATGAATGAGCAGTTCTTC.

This rearrangement joins TRBV4-3 to TRBJ1-2; possibly TRBD1 for D (5 bases). CDR3 length equals 17 residues. Germline V CDR1 and CDR2: LGHNA, YSLEER. With 3 bases removed from V and 5 bases from J, the gap between germline ends came to 22 bases. CDR3: CASSHQRGTSDRYGYTF. DNA for the CDR3: TGCGCCAGCAGCCACCAAAGAGGGACTTCTGACCGTTATGGCTACACCTTC.

The chain links TRBV7-9 to TRBJ1-4; tentative D call: TRBD1 (5 bases). The CDR3 is 16 amino acids. V lost 5 bases and J 3 bases, leaving 16 bases between the germline ends. Germline assignment: CDR1 SEHNR and CDR2 FQNEAQ (reference sequence). The CDR3 here is CASSTPGSVANEKLFF. The CDR3 region has the DNA TGTGCCAGCAGCACTCCAGGGTCAGTAGCTAATGAAAAACTGTTTTTT.